Sequencing of this TCR beta chain was carried out in a study of a mutant IDH1 vaccine in newly diagnosed glioma. Study-level information: Treatment recipients were roughly 62% male and around 40% female, and their mean age was around 40 years. Former treatment meant radiotherapy, temozolomide, or both; the majority had gotten both.

The CDR3 spans 14 residues. Germline CDR1 and CDR2: SGHVS and FNYEAQ. V gave up 2 bases and J gave up 6 bases; unmatched junction bases: 6. Method: immunoSEQ multiplex PCR; TCRdb's copy keeps in-frame clones and lacks some. Among tens of thousands of clones, around 79% were seen once, and the ten largest hold under 25%. The time point: baseline, week 1 (first vaccination visit). Described treatment: pre-vaccination baseline after standard-of-care therapy. General observations from the study: Detectable vaccine-induced immune responses arose in roughly 93% of patients.

About this clone: Its antigen is currently unknown.

This TCR was recovered from a young man with glioma. This sample comprised PBMCs, obtained from a glioma patient treated with radiotherapy, temozolomide or both. The chain combines TRBV7-6 with TRBJ1-1; 7 nucleotides align to TRBD1. The CDR3 loop reads CASSLTAGTAEAFF. For the CDR3, the DNA is TGTGCCAGCAGCTTAACTGCCGGGACAGCTGAAGCTTTCTTT. Using reference TRBV7-6 and TRBJ1-1 for the parts outside the CDR3, the full variable domain is GAGVSQSPRYKVTKRGQDVALRCDPISGHVSLYWYRQALGQGPEFLTYFNYEAQQDKSGLPNDRFSAERPEGSISTLTIQRTEQRDSAMYRCASSLTAGTAEAFFGQGTRLTVV.